This TCR beta chain was captured in a study of STAT5B mutations in CD4+ large granular lymphocyte leukemia. In the study overall: Among healthy controls, a particular HLA allele went with more CDR3 'QG' motifs.

Generated by immunoSEQ multiplex PCR, the TCRdb table keeps only in-frame clones and is missing some. Of more than 30,000 clones listed, about 88% were seen once; the top ten hold over 0.4%. Germline V CDR1 and CDR2: SGHVS, FQNEAQ. Trimming at V came to 2 bases and at J to 3 bases, leaving 9 bases not matched to a gene. The CDR3 totals 16 residues. In regard to this clone: Antigen unknown.

Points from the study as a whole: Patient CD4-sorted repertoires looked more clonal than healthy CD4+ repertoires, even without putative leukemic clones.

Sequencing input: CD4+ T cells from blood buffy coats. This sequence was found in a human donor in good health. The genes are TRBV7-8 and TRBJ2-5; 7 positions match TRBD2. Here the CDR3 reads CASSLITASGKETQYF. CDR3 nucleotides: TGTGCCAGCAGCTTAATCACTGCTAGCGGAAAAGAGACCCAGTACTTC.